This TCR beta chain was recorded in a study of cytomegalovirus exposure and HLA in healthy donors (dated by TCRdb to the late 2010s). For context, the study as a whole: According to an earlier analysis of 550 to 750 of the donors, some 180 million T cells yielded some 120 million unique TCR beta sequences and about 300 Gb of sequence data. An early release that covered fewer than 800 HLA-typed donors contained approximately 300 gigabases of sequencing data and 70 million to 100 million unique TCR sequences. Of the roughly 400 genotyped donors, 81% were placed in the genetic ancestry cluster associated with self-reported Caucasian donors. The study was designed to test whether signatures of past pathogen exposure could be identified by cataloging public T cell receptors. The study profiled the T cell repertoires of about 640 subjects by immunosequencing and related them to cytomegalovirus serostatus. Along with the roughly 610-subject first cohort, a separate validation cohort of 120 different subjects was used. To predict cytomegalovirus infection status, the study combined high-throughput TCR immunosequencing, statistical association of individual TCRs with disease status, and machine learning. In a later analysis, previously published TCR beta repertoires from about 670 donors were re-analyzed and high-resolution HLA genotyping was added so that TCR occurrence patterns could be studied. Rather than drawing on any new phenotypic data, the later analysis identified candidate immune exposures from TCR beta sequences and the way those sequences occurred across donors. In an earlier analysis of roughly 540 of the donors, high-throughput TCR beta sequencing was used to judge whether each TCR beta V gene segment behaved as functional or pseudogenic. Donor age, sex, ethnicity and CMV serostatus were compiled alongside the repertoire data. A later genetic analysis used genome-wide SNP genotypes for about three fifths of the 666 donors, treating that subset as a discovery cohort. All discovery cohort repertoires had been generated using a single sequencing platform. HLA typing included class I and class II loci at four-digit resolution. The number of typed donors differed by locus: about 620-640 for A, B, C, DRB1 and DQB1; approximately 540 for DQA1; some 590 for DPA1; and some 450 for DPB1. Four to six DR-DQ haplotypes were handled as single units for association and clustering, since linkage in the cohort was strong. Across 300 to 400 genotyped donors of the cohort, an average of roughly 250,000 unique TCR beta nucleotide sequences per donor were sequenced, and roughly 20% of those sequences were non-productive. Beyond this particular receptor, the publication reports: About 17 rarely observed V segments, including chromosome 9 orphons, were excluded from the earlier analysis of approximately 500 of the donors because counts were too low. Presence/absence analyses assumed roughly uniform sequencing depth across donors, an assumption that may not hold. Some IMGT-functional V segments, including TRBV6-2 and TRBV6-3, could not be told apart with the 87-base-pair reads, so those segments were excluded. In a later analysis, the rate of TCR association differed among HLA loci, with DRB1 alleles having the most associated TCRs and HLA-C alleles having the fewest. The only immune exposure information available for the cohort was CMV serostatus. HLA typing was unavailable for some donors at each locus, so association tests used only the typed subset. According to a later analysis, parvovirus B19, influenza, CMV and Epstein-Barr virus appeared linked to several top co-occurrence clusters. In a later analysis, 16,951 TCR beta sequences were associated with specific HLA alleles at a false discovery rate of 0.05. A group of highly shared sequence variants was considered likely to be a technical artifact of the sequencing pipeline. When HLA alleles, especially DR and DQ, strongly co-occurred, TCR associations were difficult to assign to individual alleles. The classifier was reported to diagnose cytomegalovirus status with high specificity and sensitivity in both the original cohort and the validation cohort. An association between a missense DCLRE1C variant and V-gene and J-gene trimming of TCR beta chains was found in a later genetic analysis and replicated in an independent cohort. The study listed 150 to 200 TCR beta chains as associated with cytomegalovirus. According to a later genetic analysis, donors in an Asian-associated ancestry cluster had fewer N-insertions in productive TCRs than the roughly 700-donor mean. An earlier analysis of 587 of the donors showed that most TCR beta V segments appeared in productive rearrangements either about 87% or about 30% of the time, which broadly matched IMGT annotations. The authors suggested that the approach could potentially be extended to other disease states and immunological phenotypes. Three of the identified cytomegalovirus-associated TCR beta chains were confirmed in vitro to be specific for cytomegalovirus antigens. A later analysis found that most CMV-associated TCR beta chains appeared HLA-restricted, with HLA associations seemingly driven largely by CMV exposure. Linkage disequilibrium might explain the correlated functional status among segregating V segments, but an unknown experimental factor could not be excluded. A further reported finding was that TCR beta sequences accurately predicted the HLA-A and HLA-B alleles for most subjects in the first cohort. Most TCR sequences were seen in very few donors, while some public TCRs were found in many individuals. The cohort was sequenced for TCR beta chains only, and without alpha or paired-chain data the features that could be detected were limited. In a later analysis, HLA-associated TCR beta chains showed more clonal expansion and lower generation probabilities than non-associated chains that were equally common.

The cohort was made up of 500 to 800 healthy bone marrow donors. All cohort members were sampled while nominally healthy, although unrecorded immune exposures were likely present. The donor tested CMV seronegative, placing the donor among the 350 to 400 seronegative members of the cohort. A peripheral blood sample was provided by each donor, and peripheral blood mononuclear cells were used for TCR beta sequencing. The Qiagen DNeasy Blood Extraction Kit was used to extract genomic DNA from the blood cell samples. Note on this clone: Its recognized antigen is unknown.

V is cut by 5 bases and J by 5 bases, and the space between the germline ends is 18 bases. The germline V gene sets CDR1 to MDHEN and CDR2 to SYDVKM. There are 15 amino acids in the CDR3, from cysteine to phenylalanine inclusive. The read is trimmed to its CDR3 DNA, 45 bases read in frame from base 1. Receptor libraries were prepared by the immunoSEQ multiplex PCR assay. For the multiplex PCR, a mixture combining 60 forward primers for TCR Vbeta segments and 13 reverse primers for TCR Jbeta segments was used. A multiplex PCR assay on genomic DNA amplified the CDR3 region of rearranged TCR beta genes. The amplified TCR beta libraries were sequenced on the Illumina HiSeq System as 87-base-pair reads. Per the authors' processing: Across the 670 or so repertoires, a later analysis counted some 80 million unique TCR beta chains, roughly 11 million of which were shared by at least two donors. Raw reads were error-corrected and collapsed into unique sequences by a nearest-neighbor algorithm in which closely related sequences were merged to remove PCR and sequencing errors. V, D and J gene segments were assigned by aligning CDR3 sequences to IMGT reference sequences. For a sequence to be retained, a match of at least six nucleotides to both a V gene segment and a J gene segment was required. Rearrangements were called productive when the CDR3 lacked stop codons and stayed in frame with V and J; all others were non-productive. CDR3 was defined according to IMGT convention as the region running from the second conserved V-encoded cysteine to the conserved J-encoded phenylalanine. Sequences without an unambiguous match to a single V gene segment were excluded from the earlier analysis of 450 to 750 of the donors. An earlier analysis of 500 to 700 of the donors classified V segments as functional when productive rearrangements were above 56.7% and as segregating when the standard deviation between donors was above 5%. A statistical classification framework was developed to diagnose cytomegalovirus status using the catalog of TCR beta chain sequences. A later analysis assigned V and J genes by comparing TCR nucleotide sequences with IMGT/GENE-DB human TR gene sequences. In a later analysis, CDR3 sequences and most-parsimonious VDJ recombination scenarios were assigned using the TCRdist pipeline. In a later analysis, each TCR beta chain was defined by its CDR3 amino acid sequence together with its V-gene family, and reads without a unique V-gene family were excluded. A later analysis removed 550 to 700 highly shared, low-generation-probability nucleotide sequences to deal with suspected cross-contamination and a sequencing artifact. In a later analysis, a clonal expansion index for each public chain was calculated from normalized within-repertoire ranks of inferred template counts. In a later analysis, generation probabilities were computed using a VDJ recombination model fitted to out-of-frame rearrangements, and the results were checked against IGoR. Hypergeometric tests were used in a later analysis to score TCR-TCR, TCR-HLA and TCR-CMV co-occurrence, with a repertoire-size bias correction applied to the TCR pairs. A later analysis estimated false discovery rates by permuting HLA or CMV assignments 20 times. In a later analysis, co-occurring TCRs were grouped using DBSCAN, with TCRdist sequence similarity added in when clustering inside HLA-allele-positive subsets. Co-occurrence clustering excluded repertoires with fewer than 30,000 or more than 120,000 public chains, plus five with anomalous nucleotide sharing. TCRdb re-hosts the immuneACCESS table, in-frame sequences only. Its copies lack some clones; in the studies checked, an unresolved V gene accounts for under half of them, and the cause for the rest is not known. The V and J calls and clone size are taken from that table; D and trimming were inferred from the DNA. The table kept for this sample lists about 200,000 clones. Together, the top ten hold roughly 6.7% of the sample.

Sequenced sample: PBMCs. The receptor was isolated from a man between 25 and 39 years old in good health and CMV-seronegative. The rearrangement joined TRBV28 to TRBJ1-2, with the D gene too uncertain to name. The CDR3 amino acid sequence is: CASSPPTESLYGYTF. The nucleotides are TGTGCCAGCAGTCCGCCGACGGAGAGCTTGTATGGCTACACCTTC.